One TCR beta chain is described in this entry. The data were obtained in a study of shared clonotypes between healthy human individuals. Turning to the study itself: Three men and two women, aged 18 to 49, were donors.

Healthy and HIV-negative, the adult donors had no recent acute infections or vaccinations. A split of CD4+ cells into CD45RA+ naive and CD45RA-negative memory subsets was performed. In germline, CDR1 is MDHEN, CDR2 SYDVKM. Trimming pared 8 bases from V and 6 bases from J, leaving 7 bases between. This CDR3 region has 10 residues. Every subset had its genomic DNA shared out evenly among several immunoSEQ plates. TCRdb keeps only in-frame clones here, not all; method: immunoSEQ multiplex PCR. Counted here are about 2.4 million clones, 93% occurring once; the ten biggest clones make up about 0.39%. Input material: naive CD4+ T cells from PBMCs. The subset here: CD45RA+ positively selected. The receptor was isolated from a man aged 18 to 30 in good health. Some clones in this sample may be carry-over from other donors' samples. The V and J genes are TRBV28 and TRBJ1-2; unclear D gene. Here the CDR3 reads CASWNDGYTF. For the CDR3, the DNA is TGTGCCAGCTGGAACGATGGCTACACCTTC.